The rows below give T cell receptor beta chains drawn from one sample of a study of identifying expanded T cells in peripheral blood. Clones were sequenced by immunoSEQ multiplex PCR, and TCRdb holds only the in-frame ones, with some missing. Here the sample spans approximately 58,000 clones, over 80% being singletons. The sample comprised blood. Receptors were obtained from a person aged 18-69 years in good health. Each CDR3 is given with its conserved first and last residue. A D gene is named only where the DNA matches it firmly. Only part of the rows carry a size: once, few, many, or a class if the clone is expanded.

NA	TRBV7-9	NA	TRBJ2-2	TGTGCCGGGTGGAAAGCGGGCACCGGGGAGCTGTTTTTT	CAGWKAGTGELFF
TRBD2	TRBV7-8	NA	TRBJ2-5	TGTGCCAGCAGCTGGGCTAGCGGGAGGCAGACCCAGTACTTC	CASSWASGRQTQYF
NA	TRBV2	NA	TRBJ2-6	TGTGCCAGCAGTCTTGAGAACTCTGGGGCCAACGTCCTGACTTTC	CASSLENSGANVLTF
NA	TRBV18	NA	TRBJ2-1	TGTGCCAGCTCACCCTGGGACATTACGAATGAGCAGTTCTTC	CASSPWDITNEQFF
NA	TRBV7-6	once	TRBJ2-7	TGTGCCAGCAGCGACGACATCTACGAGCAGTACTTC	CASSDDIYEQYF
TRBD1	TRBV19	NA	TRBJ2-2	TGTGCCAGTAGTATTCAGGGGGCAATCGGGACCGGGGAGCTGTTTTTT	CASSIQGAIGTGELFF
NA	TRBV20-1	NA	TRBJ2-1	TGCAGTGCTAGGGGGGACAATGAGCAGTTCTTC	CSARGDNEQFF
NA	TRBV5-1	NA	TRBJ1-2	TGCGCCAGCAGCTTGGAGGGAGTTAGGGGCTACACCTTC	CASSLEGVRGYTF
NA	TRBV11-3	NA	TRBJ2-2	TGTGCCAGCAGCTCCCGGACTGCGAACACCGGGGAGCTGTTTTTT	CASSSRTANTGELFF
NA	TRBV30	NA	TRBJ2-2	TGTGCCTGGAGAAACCCACTCCCAGGGGAGCTGTTTTTT	CAWRNPLPGELFF
NA	TRBV18	NA	TRBJ1-1	TGTGCCAGCTCCGAAGGGAGGGGCGCATACACTGAAGCTTTCTTT	CASSEGRGAYTEAFF
TRBD1	TRBV5-4	NA	TRBJ1-5	TGTGCCAGCAGCCACGACAGGGGAGGGCCCCAGCATTTT	CASSHDRGGPQHF
NA	TRBV5-1	NA	TRBJ1-5	TGCGCCAGCAGCTTGACAGGGAGGTCGAGTCAGCCCCAGCATTTT	CASSLTGRSSQPQHF
NA	TRBV7-2	NA	TRBJ2-3	TGTGCCAGCAGCTCCCGGTTGGATACGCAGTATTTT	CASSSRLDTQYF
NA	TRBV11-3	NA	TRBJ2-5	TGTGCCAGCAGCTTGTCGGGACAAAGTGGGGAGACCCAGTACTTC	CASSLSGQSGETQYF
NA	TRBV2	NA	TRBJ2-2	TGTGCCAGCAGTGAAGCGCTACAGGGCTACGGGGAGCTGTTTTTT	CASSEALQGYGELFF
TRBD1	TRBV2	NA	TRBJ1-5	TGTGCCAGCAGTGAAGCGCAGGGGGGACAGGGGAGTTTT	CASSEAQGGQGSF
TRBD2	TRBV5-1	NA	TRBJ2-2	TGCGCCAGCAGTCGGGGGGATACCGGGGAGCTGTTTTTT	CASSRGDTGELFF
NA	TRBV7-2	NA	TRBJ1-2	TGTGCCAGCAGCTTAGCAAGGCTCTATGGCTACATCTTC	CASSLARLYGYIF
NA	TRBV7-9	NA	TRBJ1-2	TGTGCCAGCAGCTTAGCCGCGAACTATGGCTACACCTTC	CASSLAANYGYTF
NA	TRBV7-8	once	TRBJ1-3	TGTGCCAGCAGCCCTCCAGGTGGGAACACCATATATTTT	CASSPPGGNTIYF